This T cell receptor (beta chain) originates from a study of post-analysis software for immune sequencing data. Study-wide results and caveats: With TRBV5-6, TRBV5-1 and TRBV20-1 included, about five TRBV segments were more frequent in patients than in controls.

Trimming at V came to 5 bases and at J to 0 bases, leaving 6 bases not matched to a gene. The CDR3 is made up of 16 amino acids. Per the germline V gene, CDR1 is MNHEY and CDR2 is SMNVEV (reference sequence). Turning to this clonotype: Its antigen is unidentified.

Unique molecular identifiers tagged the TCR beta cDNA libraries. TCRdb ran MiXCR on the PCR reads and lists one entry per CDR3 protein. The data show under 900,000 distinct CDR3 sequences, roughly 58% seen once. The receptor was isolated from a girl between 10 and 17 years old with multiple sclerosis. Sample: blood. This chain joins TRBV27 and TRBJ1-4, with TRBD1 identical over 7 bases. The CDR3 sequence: CASSQRDRPTNEKLFF. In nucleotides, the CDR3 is TGTGCCAGCAGTCAAAGGGACAGACCAACTAATGAAAAACTGTTTTTT.